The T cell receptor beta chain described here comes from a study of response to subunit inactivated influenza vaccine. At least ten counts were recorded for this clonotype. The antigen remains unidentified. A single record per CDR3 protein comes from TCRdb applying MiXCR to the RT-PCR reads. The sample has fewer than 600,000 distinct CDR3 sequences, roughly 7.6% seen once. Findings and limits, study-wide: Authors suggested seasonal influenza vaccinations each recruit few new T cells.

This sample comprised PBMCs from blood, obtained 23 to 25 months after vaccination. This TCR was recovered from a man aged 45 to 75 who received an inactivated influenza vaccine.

CDR3 protein: CASSQEGGIGELFF. In DNA, the CDR3 is TGCGCCAGCAGCCAAGAGGGAGGGATCGGGGAGCTGTTTTTT. The chain joins TRBV4-1 to TRBJ2-2, with 7 bases matching TRBD2. Germline V CDR1 and CDR2: MGHRA, YSYEKL. The V and J ends lost 0 bases and 7 bases, in that order; junction bases with no gene match: 2. This CDR3 spans 14 amino acids.